These 19 T cell receptor beta chains share one sample of origin, sequenced in a study of cytomegalovirus exposure and HLA in healthy donors. 60 Vbeta and 13 Jbeta primers were used in PCR. The assay was immunoSEQ multiplex PCR, and TCRdb's table has in-frame clones only and misses some. Of about 120,000 clones listed, approximately 80% were seen once; the top ten hold less than 3%. The sample was PBMCs. The receptors here all came from a woman in her 40s in good health and CMV-seropositive.

The rearrangement uses TRBV5-1 and TRBJ2-7; 10 bases map to TRBD2. From germline, CDR1 is SGHRS and CDR2 YFSETQ. The CDR3 totals 15 residues. Losses at the gene ends were 4 bases for V and 2 bases for J; bases not matched to a gene: 6. The CDR3 protein is CASSEGLAYTYEQYF. Written as DNA, the CDR3 is TGCGCCAGCAGCGAGGGACTAGCGTACACCTACGAGCAGTACTTC.

V is TRBV4-3 and J is TRBJ2-1; D call uncertain. Trimming stripped 2 bases from V and 6 bases from J, with 14 bases between. CDR3 size: 15 residues. Germline lookup yields CDR1 LGHNA and CDR2 YSLEER. The CDR3 protein is CASSQSQSPFNEQFF. CDR3 nucleotide sequence: TGCGCCAGCAGCCAAAGCCAAAGCCCTTTCAATGAGCAGTTCTTC.

This clone was picked up one time. This sequence joins TRBV5-1 and TRBJ2-7, with 12 bases that match TRBD2. Losses at the gene ends were 0 bases for V and 2 bases for J; bases not matched to a gene: 3. The germline V gene has CDR1 SGHRS and CDR2 YFSETQ. CDR3 size: 16 residues. The CDR3 bases are TGCGCCAGCAGCTTGGGTGGACTAGCGGGAACCTACGAGCAGTACTTC. This codes for CASSLGGLAGTYEQYF.

The V call is TRBV7-2, the J call TRBJ2-3; 12 positions agree with TRBD2. Unmatched junction bases numbered 2, after V lost 2 bases and J lost 5 bases. The V gene's germline CDR1 is SGHTA and CDR2 FQGNSA. This CDR3 is built from 15 residues. CDR3 bases: TGTGCCAGCAGCTTAACTAGCGGGAGGCAAGATACGCAGTATTTT. Amino acids: CASSLTSGRQDTQYF.

The V and J genes are TRBV9 and TRBJ2-7; 9 bases fit TRBD1. V dropped 3 bases and J dropped 7; count of bases not matched to a gene: 11. There are 15 residues in the CDR3. Germline lookup yields CDR1 SGDLS and CDR2 YYNGEE. The CDR3 bases are TGTGCCAGCAGCGCCCCCGGGACAGGGACTTGGGAGCAGTACTTC. This sequence encodes CASSAPGTGTWEQYF.

The V and J genes are TRBV6-1 and TRBJ1-1; possibly TRBD1 for D (6 bases). The CDR3 is 14 amino acids. The germline V gene has CDR1 MNHNS and CDR2 SASEGT. Trimming removed 3 bases at V and 1 base at J, with 9 bases between. CDR3 sequence: CASSDQGRNTEAFF. CDR3 coding DNA: TGTGCCAGCAGTGACCAGGGGAGGAACACTGAAGCTTTCTTT.

In the case of this clone: This same CDR3 is encoded by further DNA sequences in the sample. The chain couples TRBV9 to TRBJ2-1; tentatively, D is TRBD2 (5 bases). The CDR3 sequence is 12 residues long. Trimming took off 0 bases at V and 8 bases at J, with 6 bases between the two ends. Germline CDR1 reads SGDLS; CDR2 reads YYNGEE. The CDR3 nucleotides read TGTGCCAGCAGCGTAGACGGGGATGAGCAGTTCTTC. Residues: CASSVDGDEQFF.

This chain links TRBV6-5 with TRBJ2-1; 10 bases match TRBD2. With V trimmed by 0 bases and J by 7 bases, 6 bases remained unmatched. Per germline, CDR1 MNHEY and CDR2 SVGAGI. The CDR3 spans 16 residues. CDR3 nucleotide sequence: TGTGCCAGCAGTTACTCGGTAGCGGGAGGTCGGAATGAGCAGTTCTTC. Encoded protein: CASSYSVAGGRNEQFF.

This clone was counted a few times. The genes are TRBV7-6 and TRBJ1-2; 9 positions match TRBD1. The CDR3 is made up of 17 amino acids. Trimming removed 2 bases from V and 6 bases from J; junction bases left unmatched: 13. Per germline, CDR1 SGHVS and CDR2 FNYEAQ. CDR3 bases: TGTGCCAGCAGCTTAAATCCGGGACAGGGAAATTTGGATGGCTACACCTTC. It encodes CASSLNPGQGNLDGYTF.

This clone was seen more than once but under ten times. The gene calls are TRBV27 and TRBJ1-2; 10 positions agree with TRBD1. The V segment lost 6 bases and the J segment 2 bases; nucleotides outside the gene matches: 3. CDR1 and CDR2 from the germline V gene are MNHEY and SMNVEV (reference sequence). This CDR3 contains 14 residues. The CDR3 coding sequence is TGTGCCAGCAGGGGACAGGGGTTGAACTATGGCTACACCTTC. Its translation is CASRGQGLNYGYTF.

In nucleotides, the CDR3 is TGCGCCAGCAGGACCGGGGGAGGGTCCACCTACGAGCAGTACTTC. Translated, it gives CASRTGGGSTYEQYF. The V call is TRBV5-1, the J call TRBJ2-7, with TRBD2 matching over 7 bases. The length of the CDR3 is 15 residues. Per the germline V gene, CDR1 is SGHRS and CDR2 is YFSETQ. V shed 5 bases, J shed 2 bases, and the junction held 10 bases outside the gene matches.

The CDR3 spells CASSVDPGSTDTQYF. Written as DNA, the CDR3 is TGTGCCAGCAGTGTCGATCCGGGGAGCACAGATACGCAGTATTTT. The chain combines TRBV6-4 with TRBJ2-3; weak D call: TRBD2 (5 bases). The CDR3 is 15 amino acids. Germline V gives CDR1 MRHNA, CDR2 SNTAGT. The V gene lost 4 bases and the J gene lost 0 bases, with 11 bases spanning the gap.

The V call is TRBV7-9, the J call TRBJ1-6, with D perhaps TRBD1 (5 bases). V gave up 1 base and J gave up 3 bases, with 7 bases separating them. In germline, CDR1 is SEHNR, CDR2 FQNEAQ (reference sequence). The CDR3 has 15 amino acids. CDR3 residues: CASSLGQSYNSPLHF. The CDR3 region has the DNA TGTGCCAGCAGCTTAGGACAGAGCTATAATTCACCCCTCCACTTT.

The rearrangement joins TRBV19 to TRBJ1-6; the D gene is possibly TRBD1 (5 bases). V lost 3 bases and J lost 2, with 14 bases in between. From germline, CDR1 is LNHDA and CDR2 SQIVND (reference sequence). CDR3 length: 17 amino acids. The DNA for the CDR3 is TGTGCCAGTAGTATGCCCAGGGAGGAAGCCTATAATTCACCCCTCCACTTT. Protein product: CASSMPREEAYNSPLHF.

The V gene is TRBV7-9, the J gene TRBJ1-4; TRBD1 matches at 7 bases. The CDR3 runs to 15 residues. Germline CDR1 reads SEHNR; CDR2 reads FQNEAQ (reference sequence). V lost 1 base to trimming and J lost 8 bases; unmatched junction nucleotides: 7. The CDR3 region has the DNA TGTGCCAGCAGCTTAGAGCGACAGGGAAGCGAAAAACTGTTTTTT. It specifies CASSLERQGSEKLFF.

The V gene is TRBV6-1, the J gene TRBJ2-5; TRBD2 matches at 9 bases. The better agreement between TRBJ2-7 and the DNA end casts doubt on the J call. The germline gives CDR1 MNHNS, CDR2 SASEGT. This CDR3 is built from 13 residues. CDR3 in amino acids: CASLGLASYEQYF. CDR3 coding DNA: TGTGCCAGCCTGGGACTAGCTTCATACGAGCAGTACTTC.

A single count supports this clone. This chain connects TRBV18 to TRBJ1-2; tentative D call: TRBD1 (5 bases). Germline CDR1 KGHSH, CDR2 LQKENI. Trimming stripped 0 bases from V and 8 bases from J, with 13 bases between. There are 14 residues in the CDR3. This CDR3 is CASSPPAGLGGYTF. In nucleotides, the CDR3 is TGTGCCAGCTCACCACCGGCAGGGTTGGGAGGCTACACCTTC.

The CDR3 nucleotides are TGCGCCAGCAGCTTGGTGGGACTAGCTGGCAATGAGCAGTTCTTC. Translated: CASSLVGLAGNEQFF. The rearrangement links TRBV5-1 to TRBJ2-1; TRBD2 agrees at 9 bases. The CDR3 extends over 15 amino acids. Unmatched junction bases numbered 4, after V lost 0 bases and J lost 6 bases. The germline V gene encodes CDR1 SGHRS and CDR2 YFSETQ.

The CDR3 nucleotides read TGCAGCGTTGAAGGCCTCCCTAGCGGGAGCTCCTACGAGCAGTACTTC. Its translation is CSVEGLPSGSSYEQYF. The genes are TRBV29-1 and TRBJ2-7; TRBD2 matches at 10 bases. Germline lookup yields CDR1 SQVTM and CDR2 ANQGSEA. V lost 1 base, J lost 0 bases, and 6 bases stayed unmatched. The CDR3 is made up of 16 amino acids.